This T cell receptor (beta chain) was sequenced during a study of response to subunit inactivated influenza vaccine. TCRdb reprocessed the RT-PCR reads with MiXCR, giving one entry per CDR3 protein. This table holds 150,000 to 200,000 distinct CDR3 sequences, about 11% found once. The CDR3 is made up of 11 amino acids. Germline V gives CDR1 SGHVS, CDR2 FQNEAQ. The ends were cut back, 7 bases at V and 8 bases at J, with 9 bases in the middle. Findings and caveats of the study: Authors suggested seasonal influenza vaccinations each recruit few new T cells.

This clonotype was found a few times. The antigen is unknown. The source is a man between 50 and 69 years old who received an inactivated influenza vaccine. Sequencing was performed on CD8+ T cells sorted from PBMCs, taken roughly 24 months after vaccination. The gene calls are TRBV7-8 and TRBJ2-1; D call uncertain. The CDR3 DNA sequence: TGTGCCAGCACCCTAAGGGATGAGCAGTTCTTC. It encodes CASTLRDEQFF.